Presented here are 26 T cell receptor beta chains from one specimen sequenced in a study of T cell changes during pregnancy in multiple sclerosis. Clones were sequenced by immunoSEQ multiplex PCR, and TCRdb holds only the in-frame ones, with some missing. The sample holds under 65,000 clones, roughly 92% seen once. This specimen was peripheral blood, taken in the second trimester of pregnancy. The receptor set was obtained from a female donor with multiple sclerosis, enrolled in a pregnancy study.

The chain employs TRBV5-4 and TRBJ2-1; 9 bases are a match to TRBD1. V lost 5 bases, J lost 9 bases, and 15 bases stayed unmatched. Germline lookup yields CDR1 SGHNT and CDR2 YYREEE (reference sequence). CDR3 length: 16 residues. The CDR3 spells CASRLAGTGLTVEQFF. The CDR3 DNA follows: TGTGCCAGCAGATTAGCCGGGACAGGGTTGACGGTTGAGCAGTTCTTC. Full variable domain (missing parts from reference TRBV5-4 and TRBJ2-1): ETGVTQSPTHLIKTRGQQVTLRCSSQSGHNTVSWYQQALGQGPQFIFQYYREEENGRGNFPPRFSGLQFPNYSSELNVNALELDDSALYLCASRLAGTGLTVEQFFGPGTRLTVL.

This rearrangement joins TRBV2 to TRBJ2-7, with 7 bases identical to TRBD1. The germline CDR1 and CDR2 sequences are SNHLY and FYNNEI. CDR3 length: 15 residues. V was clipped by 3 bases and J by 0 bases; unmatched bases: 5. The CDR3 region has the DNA TGTGCCAGCAGTGAGAGCAGGGGGAACTCCTACGAGCAGTACTTC. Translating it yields CASSESRGNSYEQYF.

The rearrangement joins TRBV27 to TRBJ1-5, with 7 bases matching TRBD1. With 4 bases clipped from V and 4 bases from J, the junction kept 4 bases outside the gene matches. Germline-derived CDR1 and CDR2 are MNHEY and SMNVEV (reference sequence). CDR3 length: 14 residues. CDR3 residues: CASSSRDSNQPQHF. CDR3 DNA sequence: TGTGCCAGCAGTTCCCGGGACAGTAATCAGCCCCAGCATTTT.

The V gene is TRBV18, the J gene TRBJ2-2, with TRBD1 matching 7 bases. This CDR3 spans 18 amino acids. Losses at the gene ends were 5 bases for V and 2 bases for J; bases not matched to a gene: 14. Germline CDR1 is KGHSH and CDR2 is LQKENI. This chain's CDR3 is CASSSLDRAIGNTGELFF. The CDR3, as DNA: TGTGCCAGCTCATCCCTCGACAGGGCTATAGGAAACACCGGGGAGCTGTTTTTT.

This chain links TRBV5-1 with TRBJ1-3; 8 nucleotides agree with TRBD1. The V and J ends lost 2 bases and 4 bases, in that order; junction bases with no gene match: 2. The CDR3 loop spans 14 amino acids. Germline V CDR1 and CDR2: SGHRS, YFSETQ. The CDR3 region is CASSFRGPGNTIYF. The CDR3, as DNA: TGCGCCAGCAGCTTCAGGGGGCCAGGAAACACCATATATTTT.

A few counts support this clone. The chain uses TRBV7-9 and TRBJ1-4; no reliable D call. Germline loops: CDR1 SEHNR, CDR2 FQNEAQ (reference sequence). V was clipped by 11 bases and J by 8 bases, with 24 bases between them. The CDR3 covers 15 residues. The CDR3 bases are TGTGCCGGCCTAACTTTGACGGAGGCGGGCGAAAAACTGTTTTTT. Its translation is CAGLTLTEAGEKLFF.

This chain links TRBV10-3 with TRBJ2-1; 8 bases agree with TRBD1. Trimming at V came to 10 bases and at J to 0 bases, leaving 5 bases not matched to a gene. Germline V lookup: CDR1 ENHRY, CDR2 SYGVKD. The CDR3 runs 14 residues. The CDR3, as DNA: TGTGCCAGCGGACAGGGAAACTCCTACAATGAGCAGTTCTTC. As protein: CASGQGNSYNEQFF.

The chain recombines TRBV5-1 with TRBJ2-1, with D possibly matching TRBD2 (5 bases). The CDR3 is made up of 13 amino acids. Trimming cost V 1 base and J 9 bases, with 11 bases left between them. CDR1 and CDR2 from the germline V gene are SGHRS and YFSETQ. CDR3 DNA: TGCGCCAGCAGCTTGTTAGACTATCGTGAGCAGTTCTTC. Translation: CASSLLDYREQFF. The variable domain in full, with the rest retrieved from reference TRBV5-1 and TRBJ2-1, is KAGVTQTPRYLIKTRGQQVTLSCSPISGHRSVSWYQQTPGQGLQFLFEYFSETQRNKGNFPGRFSGRQFSNSRSEMNVSTLELGDSALYLCASSLLDYREQFFGPGTRLTVL.

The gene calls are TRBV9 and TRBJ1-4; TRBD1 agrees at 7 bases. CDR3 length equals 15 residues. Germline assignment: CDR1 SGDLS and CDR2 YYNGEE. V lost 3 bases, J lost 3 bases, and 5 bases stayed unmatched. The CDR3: CASSDDRAANEKLFF. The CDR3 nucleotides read TGTGCCAGCAGCGACGACAGGGCGGCTAATGAAAAACTGTTTTTT.

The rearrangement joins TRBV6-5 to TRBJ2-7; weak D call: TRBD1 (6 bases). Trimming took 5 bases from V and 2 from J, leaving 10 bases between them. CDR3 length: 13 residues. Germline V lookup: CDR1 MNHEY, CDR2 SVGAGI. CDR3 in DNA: TGTGCCAGCAGTCATCGACAGGCCTACGAGCAGTACTTC. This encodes CASSHRQAYEQYF.

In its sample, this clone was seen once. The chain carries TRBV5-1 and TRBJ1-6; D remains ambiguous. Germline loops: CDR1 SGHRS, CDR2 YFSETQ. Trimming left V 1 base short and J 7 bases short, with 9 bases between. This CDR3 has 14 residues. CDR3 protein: CASSLSDPNSPLHF. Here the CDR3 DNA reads TGCGCCAGCAGCTTGAGCGACCCAAATTCACCCCTCCACTTT.

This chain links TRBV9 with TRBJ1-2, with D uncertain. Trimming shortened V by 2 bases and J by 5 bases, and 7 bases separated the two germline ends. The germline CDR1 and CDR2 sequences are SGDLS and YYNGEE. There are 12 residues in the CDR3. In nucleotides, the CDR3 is TGTGCCAGCAGCGTTGATCGGTATGGCTACACCTTC. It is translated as CASSVDRYGYTF.

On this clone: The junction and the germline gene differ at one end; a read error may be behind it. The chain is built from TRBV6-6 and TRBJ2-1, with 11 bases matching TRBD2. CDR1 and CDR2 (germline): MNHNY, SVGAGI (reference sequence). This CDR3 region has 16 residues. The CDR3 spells CAGSYPGTSGDNEQFF. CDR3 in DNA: TGTGCCGGCAGTTATCCCGGGACTAGCGGCGACAATGAGCAGTTCTTC.

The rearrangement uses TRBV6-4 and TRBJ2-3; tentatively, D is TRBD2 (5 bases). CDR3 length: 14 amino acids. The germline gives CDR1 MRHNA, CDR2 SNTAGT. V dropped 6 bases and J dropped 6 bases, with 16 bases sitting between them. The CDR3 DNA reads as TGTGCCAGCAGCGCTACGGGGTATGCGGATACGCAGTATTTT. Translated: CASSATGYADTQYF.

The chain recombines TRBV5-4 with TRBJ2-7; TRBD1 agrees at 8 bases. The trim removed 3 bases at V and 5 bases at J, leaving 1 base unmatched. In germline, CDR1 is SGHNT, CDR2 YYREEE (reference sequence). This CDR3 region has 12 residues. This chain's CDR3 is CASSSRGHEQYF. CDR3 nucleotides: TGTGCCAGCAGCTCCAGGGGGCACGAGCAGTACTTC.

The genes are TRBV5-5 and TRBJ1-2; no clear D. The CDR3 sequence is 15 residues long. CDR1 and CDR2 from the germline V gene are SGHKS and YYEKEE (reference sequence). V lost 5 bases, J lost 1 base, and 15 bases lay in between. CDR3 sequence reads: CASSLRSADNYGYTF. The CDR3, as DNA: TGTGCCAGCAGTTTAAGGTCGGCGGATAACTATGGCTACACCTTC.

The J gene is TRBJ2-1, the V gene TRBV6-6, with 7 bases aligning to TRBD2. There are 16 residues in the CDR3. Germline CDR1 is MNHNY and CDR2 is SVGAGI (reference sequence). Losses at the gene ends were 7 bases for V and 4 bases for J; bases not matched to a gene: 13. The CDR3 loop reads CASILSGAGRYNEQFF. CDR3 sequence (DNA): TGTGCCAGCATCTTGTCCGGAGCGGGGCGATACAATGAGCAGTTCTTC.

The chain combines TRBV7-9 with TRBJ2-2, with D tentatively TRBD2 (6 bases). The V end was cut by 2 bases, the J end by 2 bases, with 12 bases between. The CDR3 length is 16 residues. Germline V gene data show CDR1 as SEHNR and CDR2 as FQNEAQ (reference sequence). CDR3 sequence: CASSLSAGSNTGELFF. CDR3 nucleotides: TGTGCCAGCAGCTTAAGTGCCGGGAGTAACACCGGGGAGCTGTTTTTT.

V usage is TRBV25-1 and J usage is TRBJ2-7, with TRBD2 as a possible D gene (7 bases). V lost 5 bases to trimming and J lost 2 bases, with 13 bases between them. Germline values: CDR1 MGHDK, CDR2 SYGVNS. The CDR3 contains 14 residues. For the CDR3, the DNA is TGTGCCAGCAGTTGGGGGGGGCTCACCTACGAGCAGTACTTC. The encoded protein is CASSWGGLTYEQYF.

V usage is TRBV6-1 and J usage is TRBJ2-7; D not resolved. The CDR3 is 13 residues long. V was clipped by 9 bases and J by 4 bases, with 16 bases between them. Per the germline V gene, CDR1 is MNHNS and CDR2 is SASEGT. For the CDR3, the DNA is TGTGCCAGTGTCGACAACAACAGTTACGAGCAGTACTTC. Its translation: CASVDNNSYEQYF.

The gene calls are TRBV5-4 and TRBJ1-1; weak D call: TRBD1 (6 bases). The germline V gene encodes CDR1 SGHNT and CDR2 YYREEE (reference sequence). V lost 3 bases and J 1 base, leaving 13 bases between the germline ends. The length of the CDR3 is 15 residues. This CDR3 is CASSSGHLTNTEAFF. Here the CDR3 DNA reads TGTGCCAGCAGCTCGGGACACCTGACGAACACTGAAGCTTTCTTT.

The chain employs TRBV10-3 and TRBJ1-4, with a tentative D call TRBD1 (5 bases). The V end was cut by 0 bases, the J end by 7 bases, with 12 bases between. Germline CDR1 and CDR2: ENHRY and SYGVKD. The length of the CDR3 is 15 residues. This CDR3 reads CAISESAGLAEKLFF. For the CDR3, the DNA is TGTGCCATCAGTGAGTCAGCAGGGCTTGCTGAAAAACTGTTTTTT.

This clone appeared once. The CDR3 sequence: CASSAVRHPYGYTF. The CDR3 DNA is TGCGCCAGCAGTGCGGTCAGGCACCCCTATGGCTACACCTTC. V and J are TRBV10-1 and TRBJ1-2; D unclear. The CDR3 is 14 residues long. The V gene lost 4 bases and the J gene lost 4 bases, with 13 bases spanning the gap. The germline gives CDR1 WNHNN, CDR2 SYGVQD (reference sequence).

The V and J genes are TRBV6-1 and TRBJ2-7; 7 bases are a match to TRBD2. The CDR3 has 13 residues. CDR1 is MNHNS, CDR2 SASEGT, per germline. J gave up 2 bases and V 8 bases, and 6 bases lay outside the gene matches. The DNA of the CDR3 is TGTGCCAGCTTGAGGGAGGGTACCTACGAGCAGTACTTC. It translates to CASLREGTYEQYF.

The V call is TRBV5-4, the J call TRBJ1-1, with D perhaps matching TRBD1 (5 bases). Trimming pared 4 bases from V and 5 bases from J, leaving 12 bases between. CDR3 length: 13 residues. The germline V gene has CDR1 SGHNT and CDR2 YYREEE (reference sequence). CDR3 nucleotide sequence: TGTGCCAGCAGCAGGGGAGGGAGTACTGAAGCTTTCTTT. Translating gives CASSRGGSTEAFF. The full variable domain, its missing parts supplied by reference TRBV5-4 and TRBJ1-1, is ETGVTQSPTHLIKTRGQQVTLRCSSQSGHNTVSWYQQALGQGPQFIFQYYREEENGRGNFPPRFSGLQFPNYSSELNVNALELDDSALYLCASSRGGSTEAFFGQGTRLTVV.

Here the CDR3 DNA reads TGTGCCAGCAGCCACAGGCTGCCCATCGCGGGAGGGCCGGTTTACGAGCAGTACTTC. Protein product: CASSHRLPIAGGPVYEQYF. The rearrangement links TRBV9 to TRBJ2-7; TRBD2 matches 9 bases. CDR1 SGDLS and CDR2 YYNGEE come from the germline V gene. After removal of 4 bases from V and 4 bases from J, the junction contained 21 bases not matched to a gene. CDR3 size: 19 residues. The complete variable domain, with remaining parts taken from reference TRBV9 and TRBJ2-7, reads DSGVTQTPKHLITATGQRVTLRCSPRSGDLSVYWYQQSLDQGLQFLIQYYNGEERAKGNILERFSAQQFPDLHSELNLSSLELGDSALYFCASSHRLPIAGGPVYEQYFGPGTRLTVT.